The rows below give T cell receptor beta chains drawn from one sample of a study of early T cells in non-severe SARS-CoV-2 infection. One entry per CDR3 protein, called by TCRdb with MiXCR from the 5' RACE reads. The sample has tens of thousands of distinct CDR3 sequences, around 12% seen once. Input material: whole blood. The source of these receptors is an adult who was a healthcare worker with PCR-confirmed SARS-CoV-2 infection or an uninfected control (not recorded which). Both conserved end residues are part of each CDR3. A D gene is named only where the DNA matches it firmly. Clone size, where shown, is once, few, many, or a class for clones that have expanded.

d_call | j_call | clone_size | v_call | cdr3_aa | cdr3_nt
TRBD2 | TRBJ2-5 | few | TRBV3-1 | CASSSGTSGRTQYF | TGTGCCAGCAGTTCCGGGACTAGCGGGAGGACCCAGTACTTC
TRBD2 | TRBJ2-3 | . | TRBV5-6 | CASRRSGASTDTQYF | TGTGCCAGCAGACGGAGCGGGGCTAGCACAGATACGCAGTATTTT
TRBD1 | TRBJ2-7 | many | TRBV18 | CASSPPRRGPGNEQYF | TGTGCCAGCTCACCACCAAGAAGGGGGCCTGGGAACGAGCAGTACTTC
TRBD1 | TRBJ2-7 | few | TRBV6-6 | CASSSGTGGSYEQYF | TGTGCCAGCAGTTCCGGGACAGGGGGTTCATACGAGCAGTACTTC
. | TRBJ2-5 | many | TRBV10-2 | CATSGRGERQETQYF | TGCGCCACCTCAGGGCGGGGAGAACGGCAAGAGACCCAGTACTTC
. | TRBJ2-2 | . | TRBV10-2 | CASSDPQANTGELFF | TGCGCCAGCAGTGACCCGCAGGCAAACACCGGGGAGCTGTTTTTT
TRBD1 | TRBJ1-6 | . | TRBV7-8 | CASSLDRGRNRSPLHF | TGTGCCAGCAGCTTAGACAGGGGGCGAAATCGGTCACCCCTCCACTTT
. | TRBJ2-2 | . | TRBV29-1 | CSVEKGNTGELFF | TGCAGCGTTGAGAAAGGCAACACCGGGGAGCTGTTTTTT
. | TRBJ2-1 | many | TRBV15 | CATSRGGSFGEQFF | TGTGCCACCAGCAGAGGGGGGAGCTTTGGTGAGCAGTTCTTC
TRBD1 | TRBJ2-7 | . | TRBV5-1 | CASSLNIGQGLEQYF | TGCGCCAGCAGCTTAAATATCGGACAGGGTCTCGAGCAGTACTTC
. | TRBJ2-1 | . | TRBV27 | CASSSGLSSYNEQFF | TGTGCCAGCAGTTCAGGGCTAAGCTCCTACAATGAGCAGTTCTTC
. | TRBJ2-7 | few | TRBV20-1 | CSAQPRDEQYF | TGCAGTGCGCAGCCTCGGGACGAGCAGTACTTC
TRBD2 | TRBJ2-7 | few | TRBV27 | CASTPTQRGITYEQYF | TGTGCCAGCACCCCAACCCAGCGGGGAATCACCTACGAGCAGTACTTC
TRBD1 | TRBJ2-7 | few | TRBV27 | CAIGTRGPYEQYF | TGTGCCATCGGGACCAGGGGGCCTTACGAGCAGTACTTC
. | TRBJ1-4 | many | TRBV9 | CASSAGSGATNEKLFF | TGTGCCAGCAGCGCGGGTTCGGGCGCAACTAATGAAAAACTGTTTTTT
. | TRBJ1-2 | many | TRBV3-1 | CASSQGEGNYGYTF | TGTGCCAGCAGCCAAGGGGAGGGGAACTATGGCTACACCTTC
TRBD1 | TRBJ1-2 | few | TRBV4-1 | CASSQDQGANYGYTF | TGCGCCAGCAGCCAAGACCAGGGGGCTAACTATGGCTACACCTTC
. | TRBJ2-7 | . | TRBV20-1 | CSARDEGEAPYEQYF | TGCAGTGCTAGAGATGAGGGGGAGGCCCCCTACGAGCAGTACTTC
TRBD1 | TRBJ1-1 | many | TRBV20-1 | CSARDSDRGTEAFF | TGCAGTGCTAGAGATTCGGACAGGGGGACTGAAGCTTTCTTT
TRBD1 | TRBJ2-7 | . | TRBV5-1 | CASSGGATGQGPSYEQYF | TGCGCCAGCAGCGGAGGGGCGACAGGACAGGGGCCATCCTACGAGCAGTACTTC
. | TRBJ2-3 | few | TRBV20-1 | CSAAEGTSTDTQYF | TGCAGTGCCGCCGAGGGGACTAGCACAGATACGCAGTATTTT
TRBD2 | TRBJ2-7 | many | TRBV19 | CASSMTSFYEQYF | TGTGCCAGTAGTATGACTAGCTTCTACGAGCAGTACTTC
. | TRBJ2-7 | . | TRBV20-1 | CSAKGINGEQYF | TGCAGTGCAAAGGGAATAAACGGCGAGCAGTACTTC
. | TRBJ2-3 | many | TRBV18 | CASSPPTGARSTDTQYF | TGTGCCAGCTCACCACCGACTGGCGCCCGGAGCACAGATACGCAGTATTTT
TRBD2 | TRBJ2-3 | . | TRBV7-8 | CASSRAGTSSTDTQYF | TGTGCCAGCAGCAGAGCAGGGACTAGCAGCACAGATACGCAGTATTTT
. | TRBJ2-6 | . | TRBV12-3/TRBV12-4 | CASSSLGPAGANVLTF | TGTGCCAGCAGCTCACTCGGGCCAGCTGGGGCCAACGTCCTGACTTTC
. | TRBJ2-5 | . | TRBV10-2 | CASKGGAGETQYF | TGCGCCAGCAAGGGGGGGGCGGGGGAGACCCAGTACTTC
TRBD1 | TRBJ1-2 | . | TRBV10-3 | CAISESGQDYYGYTF | TGTGCCATCAGTGAGTCCGGACAGGACTACTATGGCTACACCTTC
TRBD2 | TRBJ2-4 | few | TRBV7-8 | CASSPGLAGDTKNIQYF | TGTGCCAGCAGCCCCGGACTAGCGGGAGATACCAAAAACATTCAGTACTTC
. | TRBJ2-6 | few | TRBV29-1 | CSVEGYALGGSGANVLTF | TGCAGCGTTGAAGGCTACGCACTCGGCGGGTCCGGGGCCAACGTCCTGACTTTC
. | TRBJ2-5 | many | TRBV20-1 | CSARDRRGQETQYF | TGCAGTGCTAGAGATCGTCGGGGCCAAGAGACCCAGTACTTC
TRBD1 | TRBJ2-7 | . | TRBV7-9 | CASSLQGPSYEQYF | TGTGCCAGCAGTCTACAGGGGCCGTCCTACGAGCAGTACTTC